The present T cell receptor (beta chain) was sequenced within a study of T cells in localized non-small cell lung cancer. Germline CDR1 MNHNS, CDR2 SASEGT. The CDR3 loop spans 14 amino acids. Deletions cut 3 bases from V and 0 bases from J, with 8 bases between. Notes on this clone: Antigen unknown.

The table came from immunoSEQ multiplex PCR; TCRdb's copy has only in-frame clones and leaves some out. The sample lists tens of thousands of clones, 88% occurring once. Study-level findings and limits: The appearance of a median approximately 55 of the top 100 tumor clones was seen in adjacent lung. It was uninvolved adjacent lung that showed the highest T cell clonality, exceeding tumor.

Specimen: peripheral blood, collected before any cancer treatment. The TCR sequence derives from a woman aged 40-69 years with stage I squamous cell lung carcinoma. This rearrangement joins TRBV6-1 to TRBJ1-1; D call uncertain. CDR3 region: CASSDYSMNTEAFF. In DNA, the CDR3 is TGTGCCAGCAGTGATTACAGCATGAACACTGAAGCTTTCTTT.